What follows are 29 T cell receptor beta chains derived from one specimen sequenced in a study of a mutant IDH1 vaccine in newly diagnosed glioma. Regarding time point: week 11, during vaccination. Every vaccine dose comprised 300 ug of mutant IDH1 20-mer peptide plus topical imiquimod. Assay used: immunoSEQ multiplex PCR; TCRdb lists only in-frame clones, some missing. The sample holds around 130,000 clones, just under 80% seen once. Their target antigens are unknown. The material was PBMCs, obtained from a glioma patient whose treatment included an IDH1 peptide vaccine. These receptors were taken from a man aged 40-49 years with glioma.

The rearrangement links TRBV7-2 to TRBJ2-3; perhaps TRBD1 as D (5 bases). The CDR3 runs 14 residues. CDR1 is SGHTA and CDR2 is FQGNSA in the germline V gene. The germline V and J ends were trimmed by 2 bases and 6 bases, with 12 bases remaining between them. The CDR3 loop reads CASSLPRASDTQYF. The CDR3 nucleotides read TGTGCCAGCAGCTTACCCAGGGCGAGCGATACGCAGTATTTT.

The rearrangement links TRBV27 to TRBJ1-1; D might be TRBD1 (5 bases). CDR1 is MNHEY and CDR2 is SMNVEV in the germline V gene (reference sequence). Trimming shortened V by 2 bases and J by 3 bases, and 10 bases separated the two germline ends. The CDR3 is 14 amino acids. CDR3 region: CASSLRGGDTEAFF. The CDR3 DNA is TGTGCCAGCAGTTTACGGGGGGGGGACACTGAAGCTTTCTTT.

The J gene is TRBJ1-5, the V gene TRBV7-2; D remains ambiguous. Trimming stripped 2 bases from V and 1 base from J, with 9 bases between. CDR3 length: 15 residues. Germline CDR1 is SGHTA and CDR2 is FQGNSA. As DNA, the CDR3 is TGTGCCAGCAGCTTAAAAGGACCGAGCAATCAGCCCCAGCATTTT. It is translated as CASSLKGPSNQPQHF.

This rearrangement joins TRBV6-1 to TRBJ1-5; no definite D call. V was cut by 6 bases and J by 7 bases, with 13 bases left in between. The CDR3 sequence is 13 residues long. Germline CDR1 and CDR2: MNHNS and SASEGT. CDR3 nucleotides: TGTGCCAGCAGGGCAAGGCTGGGGCAGCCCCAGCATTTT. It specifies CASRARLGQPQHF.

This chain's CDR3 is CASGEGATYNSPLHF. The CDR3, as DNA: TGTGCCAGCGGGGAGGGGGCTACCTATAATTCACCCCTCCACTTT. The V and J genes are TRBV6-4 and TRBJ1-6, with TRBD1 identical over 7 bases. The J segment lost 2 bases and the V segment lost 8 bases, leaving 6 bases of the junction unmatched. CDR3 length: 15 residues. Germline V CDR1 and CDR2: MRHNA, SNTAGT.

This rearrangement joins TRBV7-9 to TRBJ2-5; TRBD1 matches 10 bases. The V gene's germline CDR1 is SEHNR and CDR2 FQNEAQ (reference sequence). J lost 4 bases, V lost 3 bases, and 2 bases had no gene match. The CDR3 is 14 amino acids. The DNA of the CDR3 is TGTGCCAGCAGCTTCGGGACAGGGGCAGAGACCCAGTACTTC. This sequence encodes CASSFGTGAETQYF. The full variable domain, with the rest looked up from reference TRBV7-9 and TRBJ2-5, is DTGVSQNPRHKITKRGQNVTFRCDPISEHNRLYWYRQTLGQGPEFLTYFQNEAQLEKSRLLSDRFSAERPKGSFSTLEIQRTEQGDSAMYLCASSFGTGAETQYFGPGTRLLVL.

The V call is TRBV27, the J call TRBJ2-3; 11 bases are a match to TRBD2. Trimming cost V 1 base and J 0 bases; bases outside gene matches: 3. This CDR3 is built from 17 residues. CDR1 and CDR2 from the germline V gene are MNHEY and SMNVEV (reference sequence). Written as DNA, the CDR3 is TGTGCCAGCAGTTTATATTGGACTAGCGGGAGCACAGATACGCAGTATTTT. This encodes CASSLYWTSGSTDTQYF.

The chain is built from TRBV28 and TRBJ1-3, with D possibly being TRBD1 (5 bases). Germline assignment: CDR1 MDHEN and CDR2 SYDVKM. The V gene lost 3 bases and the J gene lost 6 bases, with 9 bases spanning the gap. The CDR3 has 13 amino acids. The CDR3 spells CASSFRGENTIYF. CDR3 nucleotide sequence: TGTGCCAGCAGTTTCCGGGGGGAAAACACCATATATTTT.

This chain connects TRBV9 to TRBJ1-2; D remains unclear. Trimming removed 1 base from V and 8 bases from J, with 12 bases in between. The CDR3 extends over 13 amino acids. CDR1 and CDR2 from the germline V gene are SGDLS and YYNGEE. The DNA for the CDR3 is TGTGCCAGCAGCGTACCCCTCCTCAGAGGCTACACCTTC. Protein: CASSVPLLRGYTF.

This chain links TRBV15 with TRBJ1-6, with D unclear. Trimming stripped 0 bases from V and 7 bases from J, with 7 bases between. The V gene's germline CDR1 is LNHNV and CDR2 YYDKDF (reference sequence). This CDR3 has 14 amino acids. The CDR3 sequence: CATSREGPNSPLHF. The CDR3 bases are TGTGCCACCAGCAGAGAGGGCCCGAATTCACCCCTCCACTTT.

This chain connects TRBV4-3 to TRBJ2-6; TRBD2 is a possible D gene (5 bases). The CDR3 consists of 16 residues. The germline CDR1 and CDR2 sequences are LGHNA and YSLEER. Trimming stripped 0 bases from V and 3 bases from J, with 9 bases between. The CDR3 is CASSQDRGSGANVLTF. In DNA form, the CDR3 reads TGCGCCAGCAGCCAAGATCGAGGGAGTGGGGCCAACGTCCTGACTTTC.

J is TRBJ2-5 and V is TRBV2, with 7 bases that match TRBD1. CDR3 length equals 14 residues. V lost 4 bases, J lost 5 bases, and 7 bases stayed unmatched. The germline gives CDR1 SNHLY, CDR2 FYNNEI. CDR3 loop: CASSGGQRGETQYF. In DNA form, the CDR3 reads TGTGCCAGCAGTGGGGGACAGCGCGGGGAGACCCAGTACTTC.

This clone turned up a few times. This sequence joins TRBV7-2 and TRBJ1-2; 7 bases match TRBD1. Germline assignment: CDR1 SGHTA and CDR2 FQGNSA. CDR3 size: 15 residues. With 1 base clipped from V and 2 bases from J, the junction kept 4 bases outside the gene matches. CDR3 sequence: CASSLVVQGNYGYTF. The CDR3 DNA follows: TGTGCCAGCAGCTTAGTGGTACAGGGGAACTATGGCTACACCTTC.

The V call is TRBV5-5, the J call TRBJ2-7; D is unclear. The CDR3 is made up of 12 amino acids. Between the trimmed V and J ends, which lost 0 bases and 12 bases, there was a span of 13 bases. CDR1 and CDR2 (germline): SGHKS, YYEKEE (reference sequence). CDR3: CASSLEKATRYF. DNA for the CDR3: TGTGCCAGCAGCTTGGAGAAGGCCACCAGGTACTTC.

The chain recombines TRBV14 with TRBJ1-4, with D possibly matching TRBD1 (5 bases). CDR3 length equals 13 residues. In germline, CDR1 is SGHDN, CDR2 FVKESK. Trimming shortened V by 1 base and J by 8 bases, and 8 bases separated the two germline ends. DNA for the CDR3: TGTGCCAGCAGCCAAGTATGGGGGGAAAAACTGTTTTTT. As protein: CASSQVWGEKLFF. The full variable domain, completed using reference TRBV14 and TRBJ1-4, is EAGVTQFPSHSVIEKGQTVTLRCDPISGHDNLYWYRRVMGKEIKFLLHFVKESKQDESGMPNNRFLAERTGGTYSTLKVQPAELEDSGVYFCASSQVWGEKLFFGSGTQLSVL.

The chain joins TRBV9 to TRBJ1-1; TRBD1 is a possible D gene (6 bases). The CDR3 is 17 residues long. The germline V and J ends were trimmed by 0 bases and 3 bases, with 18 bases remaining between them. CDR1 is SGDLS, CDR2 YYNGEE, per germline. CDR3 region: CASSVAVGAAADTEAFF. As DNA, the CDR3 is TGTGCCAGCAGCGTAGCTGTGGGGGCGGCAGCAGACACTGAAGCTTTCTTT.

This chain links TRBV4-2 with TRBJ1-2; tentatively, D is TRBD1 (5 bases). Trimming pared 4 bases from V and 7 bases from J, leaving 16 bases between. The V gene's germline CDR1 is LGHNA and CDR2 YNFKEQ. The CDR3 loop spans 14 amino acids. CDR3 in DNA: TGTGCCAGCAGCCCATCGGGCCCTACAGGTGGCTACACCTTC. Amino acid sequence: CASSPSGPTGGYTF.

V usage is TRBV5-1 and J usage is TRBJ2-7; D remains unclear. The germline V gene encodes CDR1 SGHRS and CDR2 YFSETQ. The CDR3 covers 13 residues. Trimming pared 2 bases from V and 3 bases from J, leaving 9 bases between. CDR3 bases: TGCGCCAGCAGCTTAAACCATCTCTACGAGCAGTACTTC. Amino acid sequence: CASSLNHLYEQYF.

This rearrangement joins TRBV18 to TRBJ2-3; no clear D gene. The CDR3 runs to 14 residues. CDR1 and CDR2 from the germline V gene are KGHSH and LQKENI. The V and J ends lost 3 bases and 5 bases respectively, with 12 bases between them. This chain's CDR3 is CASSPPSVGDTQYF. The CDR3 nucleotides are TGTGCCAGCTCACCGCCCTCGGTAGGAGATACGCAGTATTTT.

The chain recombines TRBV28 with TRBJ1-3; D is undetermined. CDR3 length equals 14 residues. Trimming pared 1 base from V and 2 bases from J, leaving 6 bases between. Germline V CDR1 and CDR2: MDHEN, SYDVKM. Written as DNA, the CDR3 is TGTGCCAGCAGTTTATCCCAAGCTGGAAACACCATATATTTT. It yields the protein CASSLSQAGNTIYF.

This sequence joins TRBV9 and TRBJ2-7; 10 bases match TRBD1. Trimming took 4 bases from V and 2 from J; bases not matched to a gene: 3. CDR3 size: 14 residues. Germline loops: CDR1 SGDLS, CDR2 YYNGEE. The CDR3 coding sequence is TGTGCCAGCAGCTCCGGGACAGGGGCCTACGAGCAGTACTTC. The encoded protein is CASSSGTGAYEQYF.

The table lists this clone with a count of one. The chain has TRBV6-1 and TRBJ2-2; D may match TRBD1 or TRBD2 (5 bases each). Germline CDR1 reads MNHNS; CDR2 reads SASEGT. Trimming pared 10 bases from V and 1 base from J, leaving 16 bases between. The length of the CDR3 is 15 residues. CDR3 sequence (DNA): TGTGCCACCCTAATGGGGGATCAGAACACCGGGGAGCTGTTTTTT. Residues: CATLMGDQNTGELFF.

V usage is TRBV11-2 and J usage is TRBJ1-1, with D uncertain. V was cut by 1 base and J by 2 bases, with 8 bases left in between. The CDR3 runs to 14 residues. In germline, CDR1 is SGHAT, CDR2 FQNNGV. CDR3 bases: TGTGCCAGCAGCTTAGGGTCCAGAAACACTGAAGCTTTCTTT. Residues: CASSLGSRNTEAFF.

This chain uses TRBV7-9 with TRBJ2-7, with a weak D call TRBD2 (6 bases). CDR3 size: 13 residues. Germline CDR1 and CDR2: SEHNR and FQNEAQ (reference sequence). With 8 bases removed from V and 0 bases from J, the gap between germline ends came to 11 bases. The CDR3 DNA reads TGTGCCAGCGGGGGGAGCGTCTCCTACGAGCAGTACTTC. It codes for CASGGSVSYEQYF.

The rearrangement links TRBV10-3 to TRBJ1-5; TRBD1 matches 7 bases. V lost 2 bases to trimming and J lost 2 bases; unmatched junction nucleotides: 6. Germline loops: CDR1 ENHRY, CDR2 SYGVKD. The CDR3 length is 16 residues. The CDR3 DNA sequence: TGTGCCATCAGTGAGGCAGGACAGGTTGGCAATCAGCCCCAGCATTTT. Its protein product is CAISEAGQVGNQPQHF.

This clone was detected once. The chain is built from TRBV19 and TRBJ2-7; 10 bases agree with TRBD2. Germline V gene lookup returns CDR1 LNHDA and CDR2 SQIVND (reference sequence). This CDR3 has 14 residues. V lost 6 bases, J lost 3 bases, and 5 bases stayed unmatched. CDR3 coding DNA: TGTGCCAGTAGGGAACTAGCGGGGAACTACGAGCAGTACTTC. This encodes CASRELAGNYEQYF.

V is TRBV7-9 and J is TRBJ1-1, with D perhaps matching TRBD1 (5 bases). This CDR3 contains 14 residues. Germline CDR1 and CDR2: SEHNR and FQNEAQ (reference sequence). V lost 4 bases to trimming and J lost 2 bases, with 11 bases between them. The CDR3 sequence is CASSSSGRNTEAFF. The CDR3 nucleotides are TGTGCCAGCAGCTCCTCGGGGCGAAACACTGAAGCTTTCTTT.

The chain employs TRBV28 and TRBJ2-2; no firm D call. The CDR3 sequence is 12 residues long. V was clipped by 6 bases and J by 7 bases, with 9 bases between them. Germline CDR1 reads MDHEN; CDR2 reads SYDVKM. The CDR3 reads CASSPLVGELFF. The CDR3 DNA sequence: TGTGCCAGCAGCCCCCTTGTCGGGGAGCTGTTTTTT.

The chain uses TRBV4-1 and TRBJ2-1; 14 bases map to TRBD2. The CDR3 spans 19 residues. V dropped 3 bases and J dropped 1; count of bases not matched to a gene: 8. Germline V gene sequence: CDR1 MGHRA, CDR2 YSYEKL. CDR3 region: CASSHSGTSGGGSYNEQFF. The CDR3 DNA reads as TGCGCCAGCAGCCACTCCGGGACTAGCGGGGGCGGTTCCTACAATGAGCAGTTCTTC.